This T cell receptor beta chain was retrieved from a study of blood T cell repertoires in COVID-19. Assay used: immunoSEQ multiplex PCR; TCRdb lists only in-frame clones, some missing. The sample has about 49,000 clones, about 90% seen once. Between the trimmed V and J ends, which lost 4 bases and 4 bases, there was a span of 5 bases. CDR3 length equals 12 residues. The germline V gene encodes CDR1 SGHAT and CDR2 FQNNGV. The genes are TRBV11-2 and TRBJ2-1; D is ambiguous. Sequencing was done on a sample of peripheral blood. This clonotype originated in a woman of 80 years or more with COVID-19, enrolled during active disease. The DNA of the CDR3 is TGTGCCAGCAGCTCCCAATACAATGAGCAGTTCTTC. Its translation is CASSSQYNEQFF.